The rows below give T cell receptor beta chains drawn from one sample of a study of T cell responses to AZD1222 COVID-19 vaccine. Profiling relied on immunoSEQ multiplex PCR, and the TCRdb table lists in-frame clones only, not all of them. The sample consists of about 180,000 clones, 85% to 95% of them appearing once. This sample comprised peripheral blood, obtained 28 days after the second AZD1222 dose. The receptors shown here come from an adult who received the AZD1222 COVID-19 vaccine. CDR3s include the opening cysteine and the closing phenylalanine or tryptophan. Each record gives: J gene, clone size, D gene, V gene, CDR3 protein, CDR3 DNA. D genes are given only for firm matches. Clone size is given for some rows only: seen once, a few or many times, or a class if the clone is expanded.

TRBJ1-3 | few | - | TRBV7-9 | CASSLVGSGNTIYF | TGTGCCAGCAGCTTGGTGGGCTCTGGAAACACCATATATTTT
TRBJ1-5 | - | - | TRBV12-5 | CASGKRTDTFNQPQHF | TGTGCTAGTGGTAAACGGACAGACACGTTCAATCAGCCCCAGCATTTT
TRBJ1-2 | - | - | TRBV7-2 | CASSSGPERGGYTF | TGTGCCAGCAGCTCCGGACCCGAGCGCGGGGGCTACACCTTC
TRBJ2-1 | - | - | TRBV9 | CASSDNPGSYNEQFF | TGTGCCAGCAGCGACAACCCGGGTTCCTACAATGAGCAGTTCTTC
TRBJ1-2 | - | - | TRBV6-5 | CASSFRQLLNYGYTF | TGTGCCAGCAGTTTTAGACAGTTACTGAACTATGGCTACACCTTC
TRBJ1-2 | once | - | TRBV28 | CASSSGTLGVGGYTF | TGTGCCAGCAGCTCCGGGACTCTCGGGGTGGGAGGCTACACCTTC
TRBJ2-3 | once | TRBD2 | TRBV2 | CATQTSGRVTDTQYF | TGTGCCACCCAGACTAGCGGGAGGGTCACAGATACGCAGTATTTT
TRBJ2-5 | - | TRBD1 | TRBV2 | CASSGQGAKGETQYF | TGTGCCAGCAGCGGACAGGGGGCGAAGGGGGAGACCCAGTACTTC
TRBJ1-3 | - | - | TRBV28 | CASSFPGVGNTIYF | TGTGCCAGCAGTTTCCCAGGGGTCGGAAACACCATATATTTT
TRBJ2-7 | - | - | TRBV7-8 | CASSARENSEQYF | TGTGCCAGCAGCGCCCGCGAGAACTCGGAGCAGTACTTC
TRBJ2-5 | - | - | TRBV5-8 | CASMLQELSETQYF | TGTGCCAGCATGTTACAGGAATTGAGCGAGACCCAGTACTTC
TRBJ1-3 | - | - | TRBV10-3 | CAISGTTDSGNTIYF | TGTGCCATCAGTGGAACGACGGACTCTGGAAACACCATATATTTT
TRBJ2-5 | - | - | TRBV7-2 | CASSLDSEETQYF | TGTGCCAGCAGCCTGGACAGCGAAGAGACCCAGTACTTC
TRBJ1-2 | few | TRBD1 | TRBV15 | CATSGGTGGPYGYTF | TGTGCCACCAGCGGAGGGACAGGCGGCCCCTATGGCTACACCTTC
TRBJ1-2 | - | TRBD1 | TRBV11-3 | CASSATGGVDYGYTF | TGTGCCAGCAGCGCTACAGGGGGCGTTGACTATGGCTACACCTTC
TRBJ1-4 | - | - | TRBV6-5 | CASIAGATNEKLFF | TGTGCCAGCATAGCAGGGGCAACTAATGAAAAACTGTTTTTT
TRBJ1-2 | - | - | TRBV21-1 | CASSPRQGAKDLGYTF | TGTGCCAGCAGCCCCCGACAGGGGGCGAAGGATTTGGGCTACACCTTC
TRBJ1-1 | - | TRBD1 | TRBV6-5 | CASRRQGAFEAFF | TGTGCCAGCAGGCGACAGGGGGCTTTTGAAGCTTTCTTT
TRBJ1-1 | few | - | TRBV2 | CASSRREAFF | TGTGCCAGCAGTCGGAGGGAAGCTTTCTTT
TRBJ1-4 | few | TRBD1 | TRBV6-1 | CASSENRGGATNEKLFF | TGTGCCAGCAGTGAGAACAGGGGGGGTGCAACTAATGAAAAACTGTTTTTT
TRBJ2-7 | - | TRBD1 | TRBV24-1 | CATSDFGQDEQYF | TGTGCCACCAGTGATTTCGGACAGGACGAGCAGTACTTC
TRBJ1-4 | - | - | TRBV6-5 | CADNRAPNEKLFF | TGTGCAGACAATAGGGCCCCTAATGAAAAACTGTTTTTT
TRBJ2-7 | - | - | TRBV11-2 | CASSLDSLTYEQYF | TGTGCCAGCAGCTTAGATTCTTTGACTTACGAGCAGTACTTC
TRBJ1-6 | - | - | TRBV6-5 | CASSNEGYVSSPLHF | TGTGCCAGTAGCAATGAGGGTTACGTGAGTTCACCCCTCCACTTT
TRBJ1-5 | few | - | TRBV12-3/TRBV12-4 | CASTGFSNQPQHF | TGTGCCAGCACAGGATTCAGCAATCAGCCCCAGCATTTT
TRBJ1-1 | - | - | TRBV27 | CASSLWQNTEAFF | TGTGCCAGCAGTTTATGGCAGAACACTGAAGCTTTCTTT
TRBJ2-7 | - | - | TRBV9 | CASSVGGEWAYEQYF | TGTGCCAGCAGCGTAGGGGGGGAGTGGGCCTACGAGCAGTACTTC
TRBJ1-4 | - | - | TRBV10-3 | CAITHQPNEKLFF | TGTGCCATCACACATCAACCGAATGAAAAACTGTTTTTT
TRBJ2-5 | - | - | TRBV20-1 | CSASSTPTLGETQYF | TGCAGTGCTAGTTCGACTCCGACGCTTGGGGAGACCCAGTACTTC
TRBJ1-2 | - | - | TRBV7-3 | CASSLVGGTNYGYTF | TGTGCCAGCAGCTTAGTCGGGGGGACCAACTATGGCTACACCTTC
TRBJ2-2 | - | - | TRBV28 | CASSWDQNTGELFF | TGTGCCAGCAGTTGGGACCAGAACACCGGGGAGCTGTTTTTT
TRBJ1-1 | - | - | TRBV6-5 | CASSYGWTDQAFF | TGTGCCAGCAGTTACGGCTGGACAGACCAAGCTTTCTTT
TRBJ2-5 | once | TRBD2 | TRBV20-1 | CSADVAGGQYF | TGCAGTGCTGACGTAGCGGGGGGGCAGTACTTC
TRBJ2-7 | - | - | TRBV16 | CASSHGPSYEQYF | TGTGCCAGCAGCCATGGACCTTCCTACGAGCAGTACTTC
TRBJ1-5 | - | - | TRBV6-4 | CASSDDSLGGPQHF | TGTGCCAGCAGTGACGACAGCCTCGGTGGGCCCCAGCATTTT
TRBJ2-4 | few | TRBD2 | TRBV5-1 | CASSFGEGKNIQYF | TGCGCCAGCAGCTTCGGGGAGGGCAAAAACATTCAGTACTTC
TRBJ2-7 | - | TRBD1 | TRBV29-1 | CSGNDRVGGEQYF | TGCAGCGGCAACGACAGGGTCGGCGGCGAGCAGTACTTC
TRBJ2-1 | - | - | TRBV30 | CAWGKFGSEQFF | TGTGCCTGGGGAAAGTTCGGGAGCGAGCAGTTCTTC
TRBJ2-7 | - | - | TRBV5-6 | CASSTRAPEQYF | TGTGCCAGCAGCACCAGGGCCCCCGAGCAGTACTTC
TRBJ1-1 | few | TRBD1 | TRBV3-1/TRBV3-2 | CASSHRQGGGAFF | TGTGCCAGCAGCCATCGGCAGGGGGGTGGAGCTTTCTTT
TRBJ1-2 | - | - | TRBV19 | CASSIVVGYGYTF | TGTGCCAGTAGTATAGTTGTGGGATATGGCTACACCTTC
TRBJ1-2 | - | TRBD1 | TRBV28 | CASSSGSGTGNYGYTF | TGTGCCAGCAGTTCGGGATCCGGGACAGGGAACTATGGCTACACCTTC
TRBJ2-3 | few | TRBD2 | TRBV7-9 | CASSLAAGGTDTQYF | TGTGCCAGCAGCTTAGCCGCGGGAGGCACAGATACGCAGTATTTT
TRBJ2-7 | - | - | TRBV16 | CASQTERAEKAEYF | TGTGCCAGCCAGACCGAGCGGGCCGAAAAGGCAGAGTACTTC
TRBJ2-6 | - | TRBD1 | TRBV5-1 | CASSSRPGQGYSGANVLTF | TGCGCCAGCAGCTCCCGGCCCGGACAGGGCTACTCTGGGGCCAACGTCCTGACTTTC
TRBJ1-2 | - | - | TRBV11-3 | CASSSSLQTGPSCYTF | TGTGCCAGCAGCTCGAGCTTACAAACAGGGCCATCCTGCTACACCTTC
TRBJ2-7 | - | - | TRBV18 | CASSPMLETYEQYF | TGTGCCAGCTCTCCGATGTTGGAGACCTACGAGCAGTACTTC
TRBJ1-1 | - | - | TRBV11-3 | CASSLEALNTEAFF | TGTGCCAGCAGCTTAGAGGCCTTGAACACTGAAGCTTTCTTT
TRBJ2-1 | - | TRBD2 | TRBV19 | CASSILRAGGSEQFF | TGTGCCAGTAGTATATTGAGGGCGGGAGGTAGTGAGCAGTTCTTC
TRBJ1-1 | - | - | TRBV7-3 | CASSLRDKTEAFF | TGTGCCAGCAGCTTAAGGGACAAGACTGAAGCTTTCTTT
TRBJ1-1 | - | - | TRBV19 | CASSPTATIGTEAFF | TGTGCCAGTAGCCCGACAGCCACGATAGGCACTGAAGCTTTCTTT
TRBJ1-2 | - | - | TRBV7-3 | CASSLIGLRGDGYTF | TGTGCCAGCAGCTTAATCGGCCTCCGGGGCGATGGCTACACCTTC
TRBJ2-1 | once | TRBD1 | TRBV3-1/TRBV3-2 | CASSQARDRGSSRVF | TGTGCCAGCAGCCAAGCCCGGGACAGGGGTAGTAGCAGGGTCTTC
TRBJ2-7 | - | - | TRBV28 | CASSFSGRPLEHEQYF | TGTGCCAGCAGTTTTTCAGGCAGGCCCTTAGAGCACGAGCAGTACTTC
TRBJ2-3 | - | TRBD1 | TRBV5-1 | CASSLGGPDTQYF | TGCGCCAGCAGCTTAGGGGGCCCAGATACGCAGTATTTT